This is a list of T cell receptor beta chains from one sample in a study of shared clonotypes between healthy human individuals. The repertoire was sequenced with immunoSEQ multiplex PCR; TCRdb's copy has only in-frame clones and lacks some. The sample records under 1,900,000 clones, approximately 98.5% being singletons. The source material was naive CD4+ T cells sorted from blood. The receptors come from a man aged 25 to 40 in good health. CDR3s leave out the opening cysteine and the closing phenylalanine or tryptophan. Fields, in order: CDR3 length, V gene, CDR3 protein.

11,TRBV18,ASSDGVGYGYT
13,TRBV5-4,ASSLAGTSTDTQY
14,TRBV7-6,ASSLSGVGSQETQY
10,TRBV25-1,ASRGGWETQY
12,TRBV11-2,ASSLGQGTDTQY
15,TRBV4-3,ASSDQPGTTNTGELF
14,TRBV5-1,ASSQGPPTGNQPQH
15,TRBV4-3,ASSQVVAGFSGNTIY
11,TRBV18,ASSPGEYNEQF
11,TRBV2,ASSGGAEETQY
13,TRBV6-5,ASSYDRGAGNTIY
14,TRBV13,ASTNELDRNTGELF
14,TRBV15,AIGTGRGRDTGELF
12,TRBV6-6,ASKRDRSFYGYT
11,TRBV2,ASSRQGDLGYT
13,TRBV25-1,ASSEFGMGAYEQY
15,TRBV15,ATSRAPLSQNTDTQY
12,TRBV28,ASSLQGAREKLF
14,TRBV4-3,ASSQGFSGGVSKQF